These T cell receptor beta chains were read from a single sample in a study of Graves' ophthalmopathy and Graves' hyperthyroidism. TCRdb independently ran MiXCR on the multiplex PCR reads; one entry per CDR3 protein. The sample lists hundreds of thousands of distinct CDR3 sequences; less than 55% were seen once. Sequenced: peripheral blood. The receptors originated from an adult man with Graves' ophthalmopathy. The CDR3 runs from the conserved cysteine through the conserved F or W. D genes are given only for firm matches. Rows give clone size only sometimes, using once, few, many, or a class for an expanded clone.

d_gene: -; j_gene: TRBJ1-2; v_gene: TRBV2; abundance: -; CDR3aa: CASSERGHRNYGYTF; CDR3nt: TGTGCCAGCAGTGAACGGGGACACCGAAACTATGGCTACACCTTC
d_gene: -; j_gene: TRBJ1-1; v_gene: TRBV29-1; abundance: few; CDR3aa: CSGGRMNTEAFF; CDR3nt: TGCAGCGGCGGACGGATGAACACTGAAGCTTTCTTT
d_gene: -; j_gene: TRBJ1-1; v_gene: TRBV6-5; abundance: -; CDR3aa: CASRISNTEAFF; CDR3nt: TGTGCCAGCAGAATATCGAACACTGAAGCTTTCTTT
d_gene: -; j_gene: TRBJ1-3; v_gene: TRBV29-1; abundance: many; CDR3aa: CSVEGILSSGNTIYF; CDR3nt: TGCAGCGTCGAGGGCATCTTGAGCTCTGGAAACACCATATATTTT
d_gene: TRBD1; j_gene: TRBJ1-1; v_gene: TRBV10-3; abundance: many; CDR3aa: CALRDRMNTEAFF; CDR3nt: TGTGCCCTCAGGGACAGGATGAACACTGAAGCTTTCTTT
d_gene: -; j_gene: TRBJ1-4; v_gene: TRBV5-1; abundance: -; CDR3aa: CASTWGRATREKLFF; CDR3nt: TGCGCCAGCACCTGGGGCAGGGCGACGCGTGAAAAACTGTTTTTT
d_gene: TRBD2; j_gene: TRBJ2-5; v_gene: TRBV29-1; abundance: -; CDR3aa: CSAVEGLAGYQEAQYF; CDR3nt: TGCAGCGCCGTAGAGGGACTAGCGGGGTACCAAGAGGCCCAGTACTTC
d_gene: -; j_gene: TRBJ2-7; v_gene: TRBV12-3/TRBV12-4; abundance: once; CDR3aa: CASSLGRGPHYEQYF; CDR3nt: TGTGCCAGCAGTTTAGGGCGGGGGCCCCACTACGAGCAGTACTTC
d_gene: -; j_gene: TRBJ1-1; v_gene: TRBV20-1; abundance: few; CDR3aa: CSARDLWKGEAFF; CDR3nt: TGCAGTGCTAGAGATTTGTGGAAGGGTGAAGCTTTCTTT
d_gene: -; j_gene: TRBJ1-3; v_gene: TRBV19; abundance: -; CDR3aa: CASAEGLGGNTIYF; CDR3nt: TGTGCCAGTGCAGAGGGACTCGGAGGAAACACCATATATTTT
d_gene: TRBD1; j_gene: TRBJ1-1; v_gene: TRBV29-1; abundance: many; CDR3aa: CSVSTGEAFF; CDR3nt: TGCAGCGTTTCGACAGGGGAAGCTTTCTTT
d_gene: TRBD2; j_gene: TRBJ2-5; v_gene: TRBV10-1; abundance: -; CDR3aa: CASSPSSGGGGTQYF; CDR3nt: TGCGCCAGCAGTCCATCTAGCGGGGGAGGCGGGACCCAGTACTTC
d_gene: -; j_gene: TRBJ2-7; v_gene: TRBV9; abundance: -; CDR3aa: CASSSSGGYEQYF; CDR3nt: TGTGCCAGCAGCTCTAGTGGGGGCTACGAGCAGTACTTC
d_gene: TRBD1; j_gene: TRBJ2-5; v_gene: TRBV11-2; abundance: once; CDR3aa: CASSNPGGGQETQYF; CDR3nt: TGTGCCAGTAGTAACCCAGGGGGCGGGCAAGAGACCCAGTACTTC
d_gene: TRBD2; j_gene: TRBJ2-7; v_gene: TRBV10-3; abundance: few; CDR3aa: CAISESGRGGYEQYF; CDR3nt: TGTGCCATCAGTGAGTCGGGGAGGGGCGGCTACGAGCAGTACTTC
d_gene: -; j_gene: TRBJ1-2; v_gene: TRBV14; abundance: -; CDR3aa: CASSSGSHPWNYGYTF; CDR3nt: TGTGCCAGCAGCTCCGGATCCCATCCCTGGAACTATGGCTACACCTTC
d_gene: TRBD2; j_gene: TRBJ2-5; v_gene: TRBV20-1; abundance: -; CDR3aa: CSAGLAGGETQYF; CDR3nt: TGCAGTGCCGGACTAGCGGGGGGGGAGACCCAGTACTTC
d_gene: -; j_gene: TRBJ2-5; v_gene: TRBV12-3/TRBV12-4; abundance: -; CDR3aa: CASSLGTFPVGETQYF; CDR3nt: TGCGCCAGCAGCCTCGGGACCTTCCCGGTTGGAGAGACCCAGTACTTC
d_gene: -; j_gene: TRBJ1-1; v_gene: TRBV6-5; abundance: -; CDR3aa: CASSYDRLADTEAFF; CDR3nt: TGTGCCAGCAGTTACGACAGGCTGGCGGACACTGAAGCTTTCTTT
d_gene: TRBD1; j_gene: TRBJ1-2; v_gene: TRBV7-6; abundance: many; CDR3aa: CASSPTGQGYGYTF; CDR3nt: TGTGCCAGCAGCCCTACAGGACAGGGCTATGGCTACACCTTC
d_gene: TRBD1; j_gene: TRBJ1-3; v_gene: TRBV7-8; abundance: -; CDR3aa: CASSLAQGGSGNTIYF; CDR3nt: TGTGCCAGCAGCTTAGCACAGGGGGGGTCCGGAAACACCATATATTTT
d_gene: -; j_gene: TRBJ1-1; v_gene: TRBV15; abundance: -; CDR3aa: CATSRPGGLDAFF; CDR3nt: TGTGCCACCAGCCGTCCGGGGGGGCTGGACGCTTTCTTT
d_gene: -; j_gene: TRBJ1-3; v_gene: TRBV2; abundance: few; CDR3aa: CASRAGTYSGNTIYF; CDR3nt: TGTGCCAGCAGGGCGGGTACCTACTCTGGAAACACCATATATTTT
d_gene: TRBD1; j_gene: TRBJ1-2; v_gene: TRBV2; abundance: -; CDR3aa: CASSWGTGTNYGYTF; CDR3nt: TGTGCCAGCAGTTGGGGGACAGGGACGAACTATGGCTACACCTTC
d_gene: -; j_gene: TRBJ1-3; v_gene: TRBV7-7; abundance: -; CDR3aa: CASSLDPGNTIYF; CDR3nt: TGTGCTAGCAGCTTAGACCCTGGAAACACCATATATTTT
d_gene: TRBD1; j_gene: TRBJ2-7; v_gene: TRBV19; abundance: -; CDR3aa: CASSITGTGYEQYF; CDR3nt: TGTGCCAGTAGTATTACCGGGACAGGTTACGAGCAGTACTTC
d_gene: -; j_gene: TRBJ1-4; v_gene: TRBV10-1; abundance: -; CDR3aa: CASRPRQVPATNEKLFF; CDR3nt: TGCGCCAGCAGACCACGACAGGTCCCCGCAACTAATGAAAAACTGTTTTTT
d_gene: TRBD1; j_gene: TRBJ1-4; v_gene: TRBV11-2; abundance: few; CDR3aa: CASSGGFRDRSEKLFF; CDR3nt: TGTGCCAGCAGCGGGGGCTTCCGGGACAGAAGTGAAAAACTGTTTTTT
d_gene: -; j_gene: TRBJ1-2; v_gene: TRBV19; abundance: -; CDR3aa: CASSITRRDYGYTF; CDR3nt: TGTGCCAGTAGTATCACCCGTCGGGACTATGGCTACACCTTC
d_gene: -; j_gene: TRBJ1-3; v_gene: TRBV20-1; abundance: few; CDR3aa: CSAREVGAAYGNTIYF; CDR3nt: TGCAGTGCTAGAGAAGTAGGAGCCGCCTATGGAAACACCATATATTTT
d_gene: TRBD1; j_gene: TRBJ2-5; v_gene: TRBV12-3/TRBV12-4; abundance: few; CDR3aa: CASSRQGRETQYF; CDR3nt: TGTGCCAGCAGTAGACAGGGGCGAGAGACCCAGTACTTC
d_gene: TRBD2; j_gene: TRBJ2-7; v_gene: TRBV10-3; abundance: -; CDR3aa: CASQRGGRGGEQYF; CDR3nt: TGTGCCAGTCAACGGGGGGGGCGCGGGGGGGAGCAGTACTTC
d_gene: -; j_gene: TRBJ1-1; v_gene: TRBV7-9; abundance: few; CDR3aa: CASSSDIMNTEAFF; CDR3nt: TGTGCCAGCAGCTCGGACATTATGAACACTGAAGCTTTCTTT
d_gene: TRBD1; j_gene: TRBJ2-2; v_gene: TRBV5-1; abundance: once; CDR3aa: CASSSPTGTNTGELFF; CDR3nt: TGCGCCAGCAGCTCACCGACAGGGACGAACACCGGGGAGCTGTTTTTT
d_gene: TRBD2; j_gene: TRBJ2-5; v_gene: TRBV24-1; abundance: -; CDR3aa: CATSGRPGLAGERQETQHF; CDR3nt: TGTGCCACCAGTGGGAGACCGGGACTAGCGGGAGAGAGGCAAGAGACCCAGCACTTC
d_gene: -; j_gene: TRBJ2-5; v_gene: TRBV10-3; abundance: -; CDR3aa: CAISDVTERQARETQYF; CDR3nt: TGTGCCATCAGTGATGTCACGGAACGACAGGCAAGGGAGACCCAGTACTTC
d_gene: TRBD2; j_gene: TRBJ2-2; v_gene: TRBV10-2; abundance: few; CDR3aa: CASSAGTSGDAGELFF; CDR3nt: TGCGCCAGCAGCGCGGGGACTAGCGGGGACGCCGGGGAGCTGTTTTTT
d_gene: -; j_gene: TRBJ1-1; v_gene: TRBV2; abundance: -; CDR3aa: CASSEVEGGSKAFF; CDR3nt: TGTGCCAGCAGTGAAGTTGAAGGGGGATCTAAAGCTTTCTTT
d_gene: -; j_gene: TRBJ1-1; v_gene: TRBV7-2; abundance: -; CDR3aa: CASSLLSGNTEAFF; CDR3nt: TGTGCCAGCAGCCTTTTATCAGGGAACACTGAAGCTTTCTTT
d_gene: -; j_gene: TRBJ1-1; v_gene: TRBV4-1; abundance: -; CDR3aa: CASSLREEAFF; CDR3nt: TGCGCCAGCAGCCTCAGGGAAGAGGCTTTCTTT
d_gene: TRBD1; j_gene: TRBJ1-2; v_gene: TRBV13; abundance: -; CDR3aa: CASTQGSNYGYTF; CDR3nt: TGTGCCAGCACACAGGGGAGTAACTATGGCTACACCTTC
d_gene: -; j_gene: TRBJ1-2; v_gene: TRBV12-3/TRBV12-4; abundance: -; CDR3aa: CASSIGTSGYTF; CDR3nt: TGTGCCAGCAGCATCGGGACCTCTGGCTACACCTTC
d_gene: -; j_gene: TRBJ2-7; v_gene: TRBV29-1; abundance: few; CDR3aa: CSVEVIGYEQYF; CDR3nt: TGCAGCGTTGAAGTCATTGGCTACGAGCAGTACTTC
d_gene: TRBD2; j_gene: TRBJ2-3; v_gene: TRBV20-1; abundance: -; CDR3aa: CSAPGLAGAPDTQYF; CDR3nt: TGCAGTGCTCCAGGACTAGCGGGGGCCCCAGATACGCAGTATTTT
d_gene: TRBD2; j_gene: TRBJ2-5; v_gene: TRBV29-1; abundance: -; CDR3aa: CSAIRGVGETQYF; CDR3nt: TGCAGCGCTATTCGGGGGGTAGGGGAGACCCAGTACTTC
d_gene: -; j_gene: TRBJ1-5; v_gene: TRBV2; abundance: few; CDR3aa: CASNGGNQPQHF; CDR3nt: TGTGCCAGCAACGGAGGCAATCAGCCCCAGCATTTT
d_gene: TRBD1; j_gene: TRBJ2-6; v_gene: TRBV6-1; abundance: -; CDR3aa: CASSYLGTGGPGANVLTF; CDR3nt: TGTGCCAGCAGTTACCTAGGGACAGGGGGACCAGGGGCCAACGTCCTGACTTTC
d_gene: TRBD1; j_gene: TRBJ2-5; v_gene: TRBV28; abundance: once; CDR3aa: CASSTRRQGGETQYF; CDR3nt: TGTGCCAGCAGTACACGAAGACAGGGGGGAGAGACCCAGTACTTC
d_gene: -; j_gene: TRBJ1-5; v_gene: TRBV20-1; abundance: many; CDR3aa: CSATQATNQPQHF; CDR3nt: TGCAGTGCAACACAGGCGACAAATCAGCCCCAGCATTTT
d_gene: TRBD2; j_gene: TRBJ2-5; v_gene: TRBV12-3/TRBV12-4; abundance: -; CDR3aa: CASSGGTSQETQYF; CDR3nt: TGTGCCAGCAGTGGAGGGACTAGCCAAGAGACCCAGTACTTC